The text below deals with one T cell receptor (beta chain). The data were produced by immunoSEQ multiplex PCR, yet TCRdb's version contains in-frame clones alone and is incomplete. The table shows around 700,000 clones, with about nine tenths occurring only once. This entry belongs to a study of blood T cell repertoires in COVID-19. In germline, CDR1 is SNHLY, CDR2 FYNNEI. With V trimmed by 5 bases and J by 12 bases, 7 bases remained unmatched. This CDR3 is 14 amino acids long. The chain recombines TRBV2 with TRBJ2-2, with TRBD1 matching 12 bases. The TCR comes from a woman under 30 with acute or convalescent COVID-19. What was sequenced was peripheral blood. In DNA, the CDR3 is TGTGCCAGCAGTACCGGGACAGGGGGCGGCCAGCTGTTTTTT. It specifies CASSTGTGGGQLFF.